The 25 T cell receptor beta chains reported below all come from one sample, sequenced in a study of cytomegalovirus exposure and HLA in healthy donors. A multiplex PCR was run with 60 Vbeta primers and 13 Jbeta primers. Sequenced by immunoSEQ multiplex PCR; TCRdb stores in-frame clones only, minus some. This sample has about 130,000 clones, with 75% to 80% found just once. Sequencing was done on a sample of PBMCs. The receptors were sampled from a male donor in good health and CMV-seronegative.

A remark on this clone: Different DNA sequences within this sample yield the same CDR3. V gene TRBV6-1 combines with J gene TRBJ2-7, with TRBD1 identical over 7 bases. Germline CDR1 and CDR2: MNHNS and SASEGT. The ends lost 4 bases at V and 4 bases at J; junction bases unmatched: 7. The CDR3 contains 14 residues. CDR3 region: CASSAWTGGYEQYF. In nucleotides, the CDR3 is TGTGCCAGCAGTGCGTGGACAGGCGGGTACGAGCAGTACTTC.

The chain uses TRBV7-9 and TRBJ2-1; 7 positions agree with TRBD1. This CDR3 spans 14 amino acids. Germline assignment: CDR1 SEHNR and CDR2 FQNEAQ (reference sequence). V was clipped by 5 bases and J by 6 bases; unmatched bases: 7. The CDR3 spells CASSPDRAGNEQFF. The CDR3 DNA is TGTGCCAGCAGCCCCGACAGGGCAGGCAATGAGCAGTTCTTC.

The chain links TRBV7-6 to TRBJ1-6; tentatively, D is TRBD1 (6 bases). CDR1 and CDR2 from the germline V gene are SGHVS and FNYEAQ. The CDR3 has 15 residues. Trimming shortened V by 4 bases and J by 7 bases, and 14 bases separated the two germline ends. CDR3 coding DNA: TGTGCCAGCAGCTCCGCAACAGGGAACAATTCACCCCTCCACTTT. Encoded protein: CASSSATGNNSPLHF.

This sequence joins TRBV6-5 and TRBJ1-1; D not resolved. Trimming shortened V by 5 bases and J by 0 bases, and 10 bases separated the two germline ends. The germline CDR1 and CDR2 sequences are MNHEY and SVGAGI. The length of the CDR3 is 14 residues. This chain's CDR3 is CASSLSLLNTEAFF. DNA for the CDR3: TGTGCCAGCAGTCTATCCCTCTTGAACACTGAAGCTTTCTTT.

The J gene is TRBJ1-3, the V gene TRBV6-5; D is uncertain. There are 13 residues in the CDR3. With 2 bases removed from V and 5 bases from J, the gap between germline ends came to 7 bases. CDR1 MNHEY and CDR2 SVGAGI come from the germline V gene. The CDR3 reads CASSYGSRNTIYF. CDR3 DNA sequence: TGTGCCAGCAGTTACGGCAGTAGAAACACCATATATTTT.

The V call is TRBV7-2, the J call TRBJ2-1, with TRBD2 as a possible D gene (6 bases). This CDR3 region has 17 residues. Per germline, CDR1 SGHTA and CDR2 FQGNSA. Trimming took 2 bases from V and 6 from J, leaving 20 bases between them. This CDR3 reads CASSLNWQVLGGNEQFF. The CDR3 nucleotides are TGTGCCAGCAGCTTAAACTGGCAGGTTCTGGGGGGCAATGAGCAGTTCTTC.

This chain uses TRBV2 with TRBJ2-1; 7 bases map to TRBD2. CDR1 SNHLY and CDR2 FYNNEI come from the germline V gene. The CDR3 totals 14 residues. J gave up 7 bases and V 3 bases, and 6 bases lay outside the gene matches. The CDR3 DNA is TGTGCCAGCAGTGACAGGACTAGTTCAAATGAGCAGTTCTTC. The encoded protein is CASSDRTSSNEQFF.

The rearrangement uses TRBV7-2 and TRBJ2-5; 9 bases line up with TRBD1. J was trimmed by 7 bases and V by 4 bases; bases with no gene match: 10. This CDR3 contains 15 residues. Germline lookup yields CDR1 SGHTA and CDR2 FQGNSA. CDR3 loop: CASSYRGRRSATQYF. In DNA, the CDR3 is TGTGCCAGCAGCTACAGGGGGCGCAGGTCGGCGACCCAGTACTTC.

This clone showed up just once. The V gene is TRBV4-1, the J gene TRBJ2-7; TRBD1 aligns across 7 bases. The J segment lost 5 bases and the V segment lost 2 bases, leaving 6 bases of the junction unmatched. Germline V gives CDR1 MGHRA, CDR2 YSYEKL. The CDR3 covers 14 residues. CDR3 protein: CASSQWAGGDEQYF. The CDR3 DNA reads as TGCGCCAGCAGCCAATGGGCAGGGGGAGACGAGCAGTACTTC.

The chain carries TRBV6-5 and TRBJ2-1, with TRBD1 identical over 8 bases. Trimming removed 6 bases from V and 7 bases from J; junction bases left unmatched: 8. Germline assignment: CDR1 MNHEY and CDR2 SVGAGI. The CDR3 has 14 residues. CDR3 DNA sequence: TGTGCCAGCAGAGATACAGGGGGGTCGAATGAGCAGTTCTTC. This translates into CASRDTGGSNEQFF.

The rearrangement links TRBV27 to TRBJ2-7, with 8 nucleotides matching TRBD2. Trimming took 6 bases from V and 2 from J; bases not matched to a gene: 9. The CDR3 runs 15 residues. CDR1 and CDR2 from the germline V gene are MNHEY and SMNVEV (reference sequence). In nucleotides, the CDR3 is TGTGCCAGCAGCTTTAGCGGGGAGGCCCCCTACGAGCAGTACTTC. Translated, it gives CASSFSGEAPYEQYF.

This chain links TRBV7-2 with TRBJ2-3; no reliable D call. With 5 bases removed from V and 0 bases from J, the gap between germline ends came to 15 bases. This CDR3 has 16 residues. Germline V gene data show CDR1 as SGHTA and CDR2 as FQGNSA. The CDR3 sequence is CASSLLVPTSTDTQYF. As DNA, the CDR3 is TGTGCCAGCAGCCTCCTCGTCCCCACTAGCACAGATACGCAGTATTTT.

The V and J genes are TRBV18 and TRBJ1-2; D not resolved. The CDR3 has 12 residues. V gave up 3 bases and J gave up 7 bases, with 9 bases separating them. CDR1 is KGHSH, CDR2 LQKENI, per germline. As DNA, the CDR3 is TGTGCCAGCTCACCTCCGGGGAGTGGCTACACCTTC. Translated: CASSPPGSGYTF. Together with reference TRBV18 and TRBJ1-2, the CDR3 gives the full variable domain: NAGVMQNPRHLVRRRGQEARLRCSPMKGHSHVYWYRQLPEEGLKFMVYLQKENIIDESGMPKERFSAEFPKEGPSILRIQQVVRGDSAAYFCASSPPGSGYTFGSGTRLTVV.

Points on this clone: Other DNA sequences in this sample translate to the same CDR3. V is TRBV5-1 and J is TRBJ1-1; 8 bases line up with TRBD1. V was clipped by 3 bases and J by 4 bases; unmatched bases: 2. Germline V gene data show CDR1 as SGHRS and CDR2 as YFSETQ. This CDR3 spans 13 amino acids. The CDR3 sequence is CASSSDRVTEAFF. In DNA, the CDR3 is TGCGCCAGCAGCTCGGACAGGGTCACTGAAGCTTTCTTT.

This clone was counted a few times. Other DNA sequences within the sample encode an identical CDR3. This chain uses TRBV7-2 with TRBJ1-2; 8 bases agree with TRBD1. J gave up 8 bases and V 3 bases, and 5 bases lay outside the gene matches. The CDR3 consists of 13 residues. From germline, CDR1 is SGHTA and CDR2 FQGNSA. The CDR3 sequence: CASSFGQGEGYTF. For the CDR3, the DNA is TGTGCCAGCAGCTTCGGACAGGGAGAAGGCTACACCTTC.

This clone was seen only once. This chain joins TRBV6-5 and TRBJ2-3; TRBD2 might be the D (6 bases). Germline CDR1 and CDR2: MNHEY and SVGAGI. This CDR3 is 14 amino acids long. The V end was cut by 5 bases, the J end by 4 bases, with 13 bases between. The chain's CDR3 is CASSTPRDSDTQYF. The CDR3 DNA reads TGTGCCAGCAGTACTCCCCGGGACTCAGATACGCAGTATTTT.

The sample holds a few counts of this clone. Here the CDR3 reads CATGDRGLYEQYF. CDR3 sequence (DNA): TGTGCCACGGGTGACAGGGGATTGTACGAGCAGTACTTC. The V gene is TRBV10-3, the J gene TRBJ2-7; 8 bases match TRBD1. V lost 10 bases to trimming and J lost 4 bases; unmatched junction nucleotides: 9. The CDR3 contains 13 residues. Germline CDR1 is ENHRY and CDR2 is SYGVKD.

This clone appeared a few times. The genes are TRBV6-5 and TRBJ1-1, with 7 bases fitting TRBD1. This CDR3 is 13 amino acids long. With 8 bases clipped from V and 3 bases from J, the junction kept 6 bases outside the gene matches. Germline V CDR1 and CDR2: MNHEY, SVGAGI. The CDR3 reads CASARDSYTEAFF. The CDR3 DNA sequence: TGTGCCAGCGCTAGGGACAGCTACACTGAAGCTTTCTTT.

With respect to this clone: This sample also contains other DNA sequences that code for the same CDR3. CDR3: CASSSPGQGAEAFF. The CDR3 nucleotides read TGTGCCAGCAGTTCTCCGGGACAGGGGGCTGAAGCTTTCTTT. The rearrangement joins TRBV6-5 to TRBJ1-1; 11 bases match TRBD1. Germline V gene data show CDR1 as MNHEY and CDR2 as SVGAGI. Germline trimming cut 4 bases from V and 6 bases from J; bases unmatched to any gene: 4. CDR3 size: 14 residues.

The chain couples TRBV30 to TRBJ2-3; 8 bases line up with TRBD2. This CDR3 spans 15 amino acids. Trimming cost V 5 bases and J 2 bases; bases outside gene matches: 9. Germline CDR1 and CDR2: GTSNPN and SVGIG (reference sequence). Written as DNA, the CDR3 is TGTGCCTGGGCCTTTGCGGGGGGCCTCACAGATACGCAGTATTTT. Amino acid sequence: CAWAFAGGLTDTQYF.

This clone showed up just a few times. Since a far larger clone is one base different, this is likely a read error. Additional DNA sequences in this sample encode the identical CDR3. The chain links TRBV5-4 to TRBJ2-5, with 10 bases lining up with TRBD2. There are 17 residues in the CDR3. Germline CDR1 and CDR2: SGHNT and YYREEE (reference sequence). The ends lost 4 bases at V and 9 bases at J; junction bases unmatched: 18. CDR3 nucleotides: TGTGCCAGCAGCCAAGATCTTTCTAGCGGGGGACTTCCAGCCCAGTACTTC. Amino acid sequence: CASSQDLSSGGLPAQYF.

CDR3 DNA sequence: TGTGCCAGTAGCAGGGACAGAGATAATTCACCCCTCCACTTT. The encoded protein is CASSRDRDNSPLHF. This rearrangement joins TRBV19 to TRBJ1-6; 7 bases are shared with TRBD1. J gave up 5 bases and V 6 bases, and 4 bases lay outside the gene matches. The length of the CDR3 is 14 residues. From germline, CDR1 is LNHDA and CDR2 SQIVND (reference sequence).

This sequence joins TRBV21-1 and TRBJ2-6; the table's TRBD1 call for D was not verified on the DNA. TRBV21-1 counts as a pseudogene. The length of the CDR3 is 16 residues. The CDR3 DNA reads TGTGCCAGCAGCAAACGAGGGGGATCTGGGGCCAACGTCCTGACTTTC. Translation: CASSKRGGSGANVLTF.

The chain couples TRBV5-1 to TRBJ2-7, with 10 bases aligning to TRBD2. V trimming: 4 bases; J trimming: 3 bases; junction bases outside the gene matches: 1. The V gene's germline CDR1 is SGHRS and CDR2 YFSETQ. The CDR3 has 13 amino acids. The CDR3 spells CASSPSGGYEQYF. The CDR3 nucleotides are TGCGCCAGCAGCCCTAGCGGGGGCTACGAGCAGTACTTC.

This clone was counted a few times. This chain links TRBV28 with TRBJ1-2; 10 bases map to TRBD1. Germline V gene sequence: CDR1 MDHEN, CDR2 SYDVKM. J was trimmed by 5 bases and V by 7 bases; bases with no gene match: 7. The CDR3 is 14 residues long. The CDR3 DNA reads TGTGCCAGCAATCCGGGACAGGGGTATTATGGCTACACCTTC. Amino acid sequence: CASNPGQGYYGYTF.